These 7 T cell receptor beta chains originate from one sample sequenced in a study of beta chain features in type 1 diabetes. Since all of the isolated RNA was reverse transcribed, expressed TCRB transcripts were what got sequenced. TCRdb's copy holds only in-frame clones and misses some; the assay was immunoSEQ multiplex PCR. This sample yields about 900,000 clones, of which roughly 15% are seen a single time; 0.02% to 0.025% belongs to the top ten. The sequenced sample consisted of naive CD4+ T cells from blood. Every receptor here comes from a woman under 30 in good health.

The CDR3 here is CASSPNGGSGTGELFF. CDR3 in DNA: TGTGCCAGCTCACCAAACGGCGGGAGTGGCACCGGGGAGCTGTTTTTT. The chain employs TRBV18 and TRBJ2-2; 7 bases are shared with TRBD2. J lost 4 bases, V lost 2 bases, and 7 bases had no gene match. Germline assignment: CDR1 KGHSH and CDR2 LQKENI. The CDR3 runs 16 residues. The full variable domain, with the rest looked up from reference TRBV18 and TRBJ2-2, is NAGVMQNPRHLVRRRGQEARLRCSPMKGHSHVYWYRQLPEEGLKFMVYLQKENIIDESGMPKERFSAEFPKEGPSILRIQQVVRGDSAAYFCASSPNGGSGTGELFFGEGSRLTVL.

There are many counts of this clone. The J gene is TRBJ2-6, the V gene TRBV14; D unclear. The CDR3 loop spans 15 amino acids. The germline gives CDR1 SGHDN, CDR2 FVKESK. V was cut by 2 bases and J by 4 bases, with 9 bases left in between. The CDR3 is CASSQQGVGANVLTF. CDR3 in DNA: TGTGCCAGCAGCCAACAAGGAGTAGGGGCCAACGTCCTGACTTTC.

This clone was observed a few times. The V call is TRBV5-6, the J call TRBJ1-5; 8 nucleotides line up with TRBD1. Germline V CDR1 and CDR2: SGHDT, YYEEEE. With V trimmed by 4 bases and J by 0 bases, 12 bases remained unmatched. This CDR3 has 18 amino acids. DNA of the CDR3: TGTGCCAGCAGCCGATCCGGGACAGGTAGATATAGCAATCAGCCCCAGCATTTT. It is translated as CASSRSGTGRYSNQPQHF. Drawing the rest from reference TRBV5-6 and TRBJ1-5, the complete variable domain is DAGVTQSPTHLIKTRGQQVTLRCSPKSGHDTVSWYQQALGQGPQFIFQYYEEEERQRGNFPDRFSGHQFPNYSSELNVNALLLGDSALYLCASSRSGTGRYSNQPQHFGDGTRLSIL.

There are a few counts of this clone. This rearrangement joins TRBV25-1 to TRBJ2-2; D unclear. Germline V lookup: CDR1 MGHDK, CDR2 SYGVNS. The CDR3 consists of 15 residues. Trimming took off 3 bases at V and 4 bases at J, with 12 bases between the two ends. Here the CDR3 DNA reads TGTGCCAGCAGTGAGTCAAGGTTTGGCACCGGGGAGCTGTTTTTT. Amino acids: CASSESRFGTGELFF.

This clone was seen a handful of times. The gene calls are TRBV18 and TRBJ2-7; 8 bases align to TRBD2. With 6 bases clipped from V and 5 bases from J, the junction kept 3 bases outside the gene matches. The CDR3 has 12 amino acids. CDR1 KGHSH and CDR2 LQKENI come from the germline V gene. The CDR3: CASSLGLDEQYF. The DNA of the CDR3 is TGTGCCAGCTCGTTGGGACTAGACGAGCAGTACTTC.

V and J are TRBV4-2 and TRBJ2-2; 12 bases fit TRBD2. Trimming removed 4 bases from V and 6 bases from J; junction bases left unmatched: 21. CDR3 length: 21 residues. Germline assignment: CDR1 LGHNA and CDR2 YNFKEQ. The CDR3 DNA is TGTGCCAGCAGCCCACACCCCTCTAGCGGGAGGGCCATTAAACAAGCCGGGGAGCTGTTTTTT. It yields the protein CASSPHPSSGRAIKQAGELFF.

About this clone: At one boundary the junction diverges from the germline segment, which might be a read error. The chain joins TRBV13 to TRBJ2-1; D remains unclear. Germline V gene data show CDR1 as PRHDT and CDR2 as FYEKMQ (reference sequence). The CDR3 runs 12 residues. The CDR3, as DNA: TGTGCCAGCAGCGTAGGGTACAATGAGCAGTTCTTC. Protein product: CASSVGYNEQFF.